Shown below are 5 T cell receptor beta chains from a single sample sequenced in a study of T cells in Graves' hyperthyroidism and ophthalmopathy. Amplification of TCR beta CDR3 regions used RNA as the template. HTBI primers were the set used in a first-round RT-PCR of the TCR CDR3. One entry per CDR3 protein results from TCRdb running MiXCR on the multiplex PCR reads. This sample has approximately 330,000 distinct CDR3 sequences; 15% to 20% occur once, and the top ten carry about half. Sequencing input: blood. Receptors originate from a woman aged 50 to 60 with Graves' hyperthyroidism.

This clonotype was picked up a small number of times. The chain joins TRBV10-2 to TRBJ1-2; no firm D call. Trimming pared 4 bases from V and 7 bases from J, leaving 13 bases between. CDR1 WSHSY and CDR2 SAAADI come from the germline V gene. The CDR3 runs 13 residues. In nucleotides, the CDR3 is TGCGCCAGCAGTGTTGCCCCCCGGGGTGGCTACACCTTC. This gives the protein CASSVAPRGGYTF.

This clonotype showed up just a few times. The chain links TRBV7-9 to TRBJ1-4; D not resolved. Germline lookup yields CDR1 SEHNR and CDR2 FQNEAQ (reference sequence). The CDR3 spans 13 residues. Trimming removed 5 bases at V and 5 bases at J, with 9 bases between. CDR3 residues: CASSPLPNEKLFF. In DNA form, the CDR3 reads TGTGCCAGCAGCCCCCTGCCCAATGAAAAACTGTTTTTT.

The genes are TRBV20-1 and TRBJ1-5; a weak D match, TRBD1 (5 bases). Trimming took off 4 bases at V and 6 bases at J, with 19 bases between the two ends. The CDR3 sequence is 15 residues long. Germline V gene lookup returns CDR1 DFQATT and CDR2 SNEGSKA (reference sequence). CDR3 in amino acids: CSATLDAGQGQPQHF. In DNA, the CDR3 is TGCAGTGCTACCCTGGACGCAGGGCAAGGTCAGCCCCAGCATTTT.

This clonotype turned up a few times. The chain is built from TRBV29-1 and TRBJ1-2, with D possibly being TRBD1 (5 bases). V gave up 4 bases and J gave up 1 base, with 13 bases separating them. From germline, CDR1 is SQVTM and CDR2 ANQGSEA. CDR3 length: 14 amino acids. The CDR3 here is CSVGLRGGNYGYTF. In DNA, the CDR3 is TGCAGCGTTGGTTTGCGGGGGGGTAACTATGGCTACACCTTC. Using reference TRBV29-1 and TRBJ1-2 for the parts outside the CDR3, the full variable domain is SAVISQKPSRDICQRGTSLTIQCQVDSQVTMMFWYRQQPGQSLTLIATANQGSEATYESGFVIDKFPISRPNLTFSTLTVSNMSPEDSSIYLCSVGLRGGNYGYTFGSGTRLTVV.

V gene TRBV6-2 or TRBV6-3 combines with J gene TRBJ2-5; 14 nucleotides agree with TRBD2. The ends lost 0 bases at V and 2 bases at J; junction bases unmatched: 8. Germline V lookup: CDR1 MNHEY, CDR2 SVGEGT. This CDR3 region has 19 residues. The CDR3 DNA reads TGTGCCAGCAGTTACTCGAGTTCGGGACTAGCGGGAGAACAAGAGACCCAGTACTTC. Protein sequence: CASSYSSSGLAGEQETQYF.